Given below is one TCR beta chain in context. The protocol was immunoSEQ multiplex PCR, while the TCRdb copy is restricted to in-frame clones and leaves out a portion. The sample consists of about 9,200 clones, around 74% of them appearing once. This sample stems from a study of chemoradiotherapy in HPV16-positive cancers. This CDR3 has 19 amino acids. Germline CDR1 SGHNT, CDR2 YYREEE (reference sequence). Trimming removed 1 base from V and 0 bases from J; junction bases left unmatched: 11. The V gene is TRBV5-4, the J gene TRBJ2-7, with TRBD2 matching over 12 bases. This TCR was sampled from a human donor with HPV-associated anogenital cancer. Material: tumor tissue, obtained from a patient who underwent chemoradiotherapy. The CDR3 region is CASSLIFGASGRASYEQYF. CDR3 nucleotides: TGTGCCAGCAGCTTGATCTTTGGGGCTAGCGGGAGGGCCTCCTACGAGCAGTACTTC. Together with reference TRBV5-4 and TRBJ2-7, the CDR3 gives the full variable domain: ETGVTQSPTHLIKTRGQQVTLRCSSQSGHNTVSWYQQALGQGPQFIFQYYREEENGRGNFPPRFSGLQFPNYSSELNVNALELDDSALYLCASSLIFGASGRASYEQYFGPGTRLTVT.